This is a list of T cell receptor beta chains from one sample in a study of T-cell reconstitution after alpha-beta-depleted transplantation in children. TCRdb reanalysed the PCR reads using MiXCR and keeps one entry per CDR3 protein. The table has 600,000 to 700,000 distinct CDR3 sequences, over 10% seen once. Specimen: PBMCs, collected before TCRalphabeta/CD19-depleted stem cell transplant. Receptors were obtained from a girl aged 2-10 years with congenital amegakaryocytic thrombocytopenia, due to receive a stem cell transplant. The CDR3 runs from the conserved cysteine through the conserved F or W. D genes are given only for firm matches. Rows give clone size only sometimes, using once, few, many, or a class for an expanded clone.

>TRBV11-2|TRBJ2-7|few|.
CASSLGLVGLNSYEQYF
TGTGCCAGCAGCTTAGGCCTTGTTGGGCTTAACTCCTACGAGCAGTACTTC
>TRBV12-3/TRBV12-4|TRBJ2-3|many|.
CASSSPGSHTQYF
TGTGCCAGCAGTTCACCGGGATCACATACGCAGTATTTT
>TRBV30|TRBJ2-1|.|TRBD2
CAWVTLAELGGNEQFF
TGTGCCTGGGTAACCCTAGCGGAATTAGGTGGCAATGAGCAGTTCTTC
>TRBV12-3/TRBV12-4|TRBJ2-7|once|.
CASSPPGPGGEQYF
TGTGCCAGCAGTCCGCCGGGCCCAGGCGGCGAGCAGTACTTC
>TRBV3-1|TRBJ1-2|.|.
CASSQSGGYGYTF
TGTGCCAGCAGCCAAAGCGGGGGCTATGGCTACACCTTC
>TRBV29-1|TRBJ2-2|many|TRBD2
CSVEPSGANTGELFF
TGCAGCGTTGAACCTAGCGGAGCTAACACCGGGGAGCTGTTTTTT
>TRBV10-3|TRBJ1-1|.|.
CAISVLGPSMNTEAFF
TGTGCCATCAGTGTTCTAGGACCTTCAATGAACACTGAAGCTTTCTTT
>TRBV27|TRBJ2-4|many|TRBD1
CASSSGQAISKNIQYF
TGTGCCAGCAGTTCGGGACAGGCCATTTCCAAAAACATTCAGTACTTC
>TRBV11-2|TRBJ2-1|many|TRBD2
CASSLSPTSGISLISNEQFF
TGTGCCAGCAGCTTATCCCCGACTAGCGGGATCTCCCTGATCTCCAATGAGCAGTTCTTC
>TRBV11-2|TRBJ2-1|few|.
CASSHNPHRQSPYNEQFF
TGTGCCAGCAGCCACAACCCCCATCGGCAGAGCCCCTACAATGAGCAGTTCTTC
>TRBV7-9|TRBJ2-1|.|.
CASSLNHKYNEQFF
TGTGCCAGCAGCCTAAACCACAAGTACAATGAGCAGTTCTTC
>TRBV6-1|TRBJ1-3|.|.
CASSRTVHNGNTIYF
TGTGCCAGCAGCCGTACGGTACACAATGGAAACACCATATATTTT
>TRBV5-1|TRBJ2-3|few|.
CASSHLGENTQYF
TGCGCCAGCAGCCATTTAGGAGAGAATACGCAGTATTTT
>TRBV11-2|TRBJ2-7|.|.
CASSLVWQNEQYF
TGTGCCAGCAGCTTAGTTTGGCAGAACGAGCAGTACTTC
>TRBV11-2|TRBJ2-5|many|.
CASRSLPAGFQETQYF
TGTGCCAGCAGGTCCCTTCCCGCAGGGTTCCAAGAGACCCAGTACTTC
>TRBV11-1|TRBJ1-2|many|TRBD1
CASSFELFGTGTIIHSYGYTF
TGTGCCAGCAGCTTCGAGCTTTTCGGGACAGGGACCATAATTCATAGCTATGGCTACACCTTC
>TRBV20-1|TRBJ2-7|few|TRBD2
CSAQTSGSPYEQYF
TGCAGTGCTCAGACTAGCGGGAGTCCCTACGAGCAGTACTTC
>TRBV29-1|TRBJ2-5|.|TRBD1
CSGKGQGDMETQYF
TGCAGCGGGAAGGGACAGGGGGATATGGAGACCCAGTACTTC
>TRBV29-1|TRBJ2-5|.|.
CSVEGSSTFQETQYF
TGCAGCGTTGAGGGTTCCTCAACCTTCCAAGAGACCCAGTACTTC
>TRBV7-9|TRBJ1-4|once|TRBD1
CASSRRTGGDEKLFF
TGTGCCAGCAGCCGCCGAACAGGGGGCGATGAAAAACTGTTTTTT
>TRBV21-1|TRBJ2-5|.|.
CASSWWYETQYF
TGTGCCAGCAGCTGGTGGTACGAGACCCAGTACTTC
>TRBV11-2|TRBJ2-3|many|.
CASSLAVVADTQYF
TGTGCCAGCAGCTTAGCGGTAGTCGCAGATACGCAGTATTTT
>TRBV28|TRBJ2-7|.|.
CASSLASEDYEQYF
TGTGCCAGCAGTTTAGCTAGCGAGGACTACGAGCAGTACTTC
>TRBV20-1|TRBJ2-7|.|TRBD2
CSAGIPGLAGGPRYEQYF
TGCAGTGCTGGAATACCGGGACTAGCGGGAGGGCCAAGATACGAGCAGTACTTC
>TRBV7-2|TRBJ2-1|many|.
CASSDRAVKYNEQFF
TGTGCCAGCAGTGACCGCGCGGTTAAATACAATGAGCAGTTCTTC
>TRBV20-1|TRBJ2-5|many|.
CSARDSRTPRETQYF
TGCAGTGCTAGAGATTCACGGACACCCAGAGAGACCCAGTACTTC